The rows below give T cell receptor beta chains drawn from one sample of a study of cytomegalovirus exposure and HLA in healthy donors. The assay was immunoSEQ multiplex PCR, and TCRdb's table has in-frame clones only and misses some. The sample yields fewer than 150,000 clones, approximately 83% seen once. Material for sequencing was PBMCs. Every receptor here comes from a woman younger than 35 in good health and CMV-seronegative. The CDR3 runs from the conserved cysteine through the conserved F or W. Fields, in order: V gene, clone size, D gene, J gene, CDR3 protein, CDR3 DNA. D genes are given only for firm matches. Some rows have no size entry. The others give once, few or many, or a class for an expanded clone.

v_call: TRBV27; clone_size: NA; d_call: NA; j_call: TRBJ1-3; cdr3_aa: CASSQRMGAASGNTIYF; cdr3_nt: TGTGCCAGCAGCCAACGAATGGGGGCAGCTTCTGGAAACACCATATATTTT
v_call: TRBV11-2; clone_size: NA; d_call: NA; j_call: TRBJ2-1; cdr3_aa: CASKFLDNEQFF; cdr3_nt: TGTGCCAGCAAATTTCTAGACAATGAGCAGTTCTTC
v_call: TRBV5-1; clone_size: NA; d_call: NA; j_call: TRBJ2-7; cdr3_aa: CASSLVGGNEQYF; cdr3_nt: TGCGCCAGCAGCTTAGTAGGGGGTAACGAGCAGTACTTC
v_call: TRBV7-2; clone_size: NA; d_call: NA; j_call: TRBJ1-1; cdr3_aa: CASSNRRAGVTEAFF; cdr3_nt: TGTGCCAGCAGCAACCGACGGGCCGGGGTCACTGAAGCTTTCTTT
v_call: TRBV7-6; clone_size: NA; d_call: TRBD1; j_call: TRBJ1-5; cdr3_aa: CASSSSAYRGSNQPQHF; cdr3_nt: TGTGCCAGCAGCTCGTCCGCTTACAGGGGTAGCAATCAGCCCCAGCATTTT
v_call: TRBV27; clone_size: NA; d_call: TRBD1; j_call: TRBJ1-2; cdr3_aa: CASSPSGTGGYGYTF; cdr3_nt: TGTGCCAGCAGTCCATCCGGGACAGGGGGCTATGGCTACACCTTC
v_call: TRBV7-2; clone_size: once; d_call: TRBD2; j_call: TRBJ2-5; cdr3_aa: CASSFQRGSQETQYF; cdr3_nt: TGTGCCAGCAGCTTCCAGCGGGGGAGTCAAGAGACCCAGTACTTC
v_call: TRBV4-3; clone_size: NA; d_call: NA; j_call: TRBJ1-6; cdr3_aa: CASSQALVALPSSYNSPLHF; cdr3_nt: TGCGCCAGCAGCCAAGCCCTAGTAGCACTCCCTAGCTCCTATAATTCACCCCTCCACTTT
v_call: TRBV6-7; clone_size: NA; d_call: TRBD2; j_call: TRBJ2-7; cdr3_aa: CASSYSKAGGPLSYEQYF; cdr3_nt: TGTGCCAGCAGTTACTCGAAGGCGGGAGGGCCCCTTTCCTACGAGCAGTACTTC
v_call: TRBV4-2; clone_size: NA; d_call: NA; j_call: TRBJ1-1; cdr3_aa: CASSQPSTEAFF; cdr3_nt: TGTGCCAGCAGCCAACCTTCCACTGAAGCTTTCTTT
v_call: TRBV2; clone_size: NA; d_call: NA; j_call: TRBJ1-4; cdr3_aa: CASHRAEKLFF; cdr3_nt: TGTGCCAGTCACAGGGCTGAAAAACTGTTTTTT
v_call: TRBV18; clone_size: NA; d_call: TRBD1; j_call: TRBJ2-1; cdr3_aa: CASSPRTGGSYNEQFF; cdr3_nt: TGTGCCAGCTCACCAAGGACAGGGGGCTCCTACAATGAGCAGTTCTTC
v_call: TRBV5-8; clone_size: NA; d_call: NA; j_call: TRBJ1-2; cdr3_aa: CASSSMKYGQRANYGYTF; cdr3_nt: TGTGCCAGCAGCTCGATGAAATACGGACAGCGAGCTAACTATGGCTACACCTTC
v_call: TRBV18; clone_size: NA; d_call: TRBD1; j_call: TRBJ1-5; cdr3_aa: CASSLENRGEQPQHF; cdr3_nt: TGTGCCAGCTCTCTCGAAAACAGGGGGGAACAGCCCCAGCATTTT
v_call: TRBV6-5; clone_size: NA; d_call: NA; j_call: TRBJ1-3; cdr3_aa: CASSQTVSGNTIYF; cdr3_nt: TGTGCCAGCAGTCAAACAGTCTCTGGAAACACCATATATTTT
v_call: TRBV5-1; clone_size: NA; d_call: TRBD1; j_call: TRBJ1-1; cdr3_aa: CASSLGQGMNTEAFF; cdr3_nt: TGCGCCAGCAGCTTGGGACAGGGAATGAACACTGAAGCTTTCTTT
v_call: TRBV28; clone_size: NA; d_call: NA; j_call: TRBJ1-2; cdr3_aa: CASSFQGRGYTF; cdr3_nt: TGTGCCAGCAGTTTTCAGGGTCGCGGCTACACCTTC
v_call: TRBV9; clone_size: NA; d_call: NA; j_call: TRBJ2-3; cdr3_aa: CASSVEASTDTQYF; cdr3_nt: TGTGCCAGCAGCGTAGAAGCTAGCACAGATACGCAGTATTTT
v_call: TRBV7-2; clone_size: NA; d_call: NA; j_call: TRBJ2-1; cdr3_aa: CASSRDNSNYNEQFF; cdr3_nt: TGTGCCAGCAGCCGGGACAACTCAAACTACAATGAGCAGTTCTTC
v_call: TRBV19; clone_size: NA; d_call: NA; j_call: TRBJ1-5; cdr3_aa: CASSINGGRASQPQHF; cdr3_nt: TGTGCCAGTAGTATAAACGGTGGGAGGGCAAGTCAGCCCCAGCATTTT
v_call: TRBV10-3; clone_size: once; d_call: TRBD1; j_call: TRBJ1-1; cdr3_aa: CAISEGTGGNTEAFF; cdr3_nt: TGTGCCATCAGTGAAGGGACAGGGGGAAACACTGAAGCTTTCTTT
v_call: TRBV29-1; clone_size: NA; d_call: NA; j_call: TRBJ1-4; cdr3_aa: CSVEDPGSFEKLFF; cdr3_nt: TGCAGCGTTGAAGATCCCGGGAGTTTCGAAAAACTGTTTTTT
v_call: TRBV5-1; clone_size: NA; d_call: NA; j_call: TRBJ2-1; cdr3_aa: CASSHRQGNNEQFF; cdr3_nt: TGCGCCAGCAGCCATAGGCAGGGAAACAATGAGCAGTTCTTC
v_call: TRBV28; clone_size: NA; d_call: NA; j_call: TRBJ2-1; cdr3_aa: CASSPTGKRTNEQFF; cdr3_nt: TGTGCCAGCAGTCCAACAGGGAAACGAACCAATGAGCAGTTCTTC
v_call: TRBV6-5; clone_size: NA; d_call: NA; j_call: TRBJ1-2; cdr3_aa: CASSYRRTAHVYGYTF; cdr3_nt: TGTGCCAGCAGTTACCGGCGGACAGCTCACGTCTATGGCTACACCTTC
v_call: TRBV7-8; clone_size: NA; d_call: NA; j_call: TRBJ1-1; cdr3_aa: CASSLDRDTEAFF; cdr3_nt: TGTGCCAGCAGCTTGGACAGAGACACTGAAGCTTTCTTT
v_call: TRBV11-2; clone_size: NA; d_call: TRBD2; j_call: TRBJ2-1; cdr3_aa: CASSPPGSGRGTEQFF; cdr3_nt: TGTGCCAGCAGCCCACCAGGAAGCGGGAGAGGGACTGAGCAGTTCTTC
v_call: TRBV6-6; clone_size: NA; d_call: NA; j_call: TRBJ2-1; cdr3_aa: CASSQRTAEGNEQFF; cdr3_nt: TGTGCCAGCAGTCAACGGACCGCTGAGGGCAATGAGCAGTTCTTC
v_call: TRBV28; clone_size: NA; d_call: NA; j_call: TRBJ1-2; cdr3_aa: CASSFGGEEGYTF; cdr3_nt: TGTGCCAGCAGTTTCGGGGGTGAGGAAGGCTACACCTTC
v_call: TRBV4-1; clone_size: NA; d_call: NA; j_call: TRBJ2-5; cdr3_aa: CASSQDGERQETQYF; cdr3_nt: TGCGCCAGCAGCCAAGATGGGGAGCGGCAAGAGACCCAGTACTTC
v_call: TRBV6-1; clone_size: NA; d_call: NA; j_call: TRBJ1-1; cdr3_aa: CASSAPGETFF; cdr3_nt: TGTGCCAGCAGTGCACCGGGGGAGACTTTCTTT
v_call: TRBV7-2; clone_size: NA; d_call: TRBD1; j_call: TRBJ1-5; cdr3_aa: CASSLKQGDQPQHF; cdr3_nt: TGTGCCAGCAGCTTAAAACAGGGGGATCAGCCCCAGCATTTT
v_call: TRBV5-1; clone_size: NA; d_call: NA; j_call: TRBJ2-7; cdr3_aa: CASSSLDEQYF; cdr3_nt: TGCGCCAGCAGCAGCTTAGACGAGCAGTACTTC
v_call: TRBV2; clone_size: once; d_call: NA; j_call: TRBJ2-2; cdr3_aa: CASSLTGTLTTGELFF; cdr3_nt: TGTGCCAGCAGTCTAACCGGGACACTTACCACCGGGGAGCTGTTTTTT
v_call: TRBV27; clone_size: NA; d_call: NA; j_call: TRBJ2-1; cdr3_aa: CASSDDREEEFF; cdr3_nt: TGTGCCAGCAGTGACGACAGGGAGGAGGAGTTCTTC
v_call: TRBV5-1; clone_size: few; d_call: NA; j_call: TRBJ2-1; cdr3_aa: CASSLGRLTNNEQFF; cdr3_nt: TGCGCCAGCAGCTTGGGGCGACTAACTAACAATGAGCAGTTCTTC